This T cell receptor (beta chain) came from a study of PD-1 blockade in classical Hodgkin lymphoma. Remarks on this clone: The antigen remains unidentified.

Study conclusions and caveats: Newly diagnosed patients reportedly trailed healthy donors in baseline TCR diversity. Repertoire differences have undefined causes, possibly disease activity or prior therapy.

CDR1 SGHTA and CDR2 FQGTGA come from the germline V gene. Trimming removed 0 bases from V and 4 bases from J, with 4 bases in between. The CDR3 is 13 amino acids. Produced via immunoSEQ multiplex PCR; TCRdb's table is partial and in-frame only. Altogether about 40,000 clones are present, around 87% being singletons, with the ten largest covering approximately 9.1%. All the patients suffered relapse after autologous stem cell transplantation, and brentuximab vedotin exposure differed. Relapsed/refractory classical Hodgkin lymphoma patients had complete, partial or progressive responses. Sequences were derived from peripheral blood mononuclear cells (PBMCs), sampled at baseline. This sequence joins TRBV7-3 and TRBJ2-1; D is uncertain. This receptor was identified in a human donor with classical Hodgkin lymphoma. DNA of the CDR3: TGTGCCAGCAGCTTAACGCCGTACAATGAGCAGTTCTTC. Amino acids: CASSLTPYNEQFF.